This is a list of T cell receptor beta chains from one sample in a study of blood T cell repertoires in COVID-19. Profiled with immunoSEQ multiplex PCR; TCRdb holds only in-frame clones, not every one. The table has around 40,000 clones, 65% to 90% seen once. Sequencing was performed on peripheral blood. Receptors originate from a human donor in a cohort sampled during active COVID-19. The CDR3 runs from the conserved cysteine through the conserved F or W. Fields, in order: clone size, J gene, CDR3 length, D gene, V gene, CDR3 DNA, CDR3 protein. A D gene is named only where the DNA matches it firmly. Clone size, where shown, is once, few, many, or a class for clones that have expanded.

clone_size: few; j_call: TRBJ2-5; cdr3_length: 16; d_call: TRBD1; v_call: TRBV2; cdr3_nt: TGTGCCAGCAGTTACGGGATCGGGACAGGGACAGAGACCCAGTACTTC; cdr3_aa: CASSYGIGTGTETQYF
clone_size: .; j_call: TRBJ2-3; cdr3_length: 15; d_call: TRBD2; v_call: TRBV10-1; cdr3_nt: TGCGCCAGCAGTGCCACTAGCGGGGGGTTGAGTACGCAGTATTTT; cdr3_aa: CASSATSGGLSTQYF
clone_size: once; j_call: TRBJ2-7; cdr3_length: 14; d_call: .; v_call: TRBV28; cdr3_nt: TGTGCCAGCAGAGGAGGACTACCTAATTACGAGCAGTACTTC; cdr3_aa: CASRGGLPNYEQYF
clone_size: .; j_call: TRBJ1-5; cdr3_length: 14; d_call: TRBD1; v_call: TRBV5-6; cdr3_nt: TGTGCCAGCAGCTTACAGGGGGTCGGGCAGCCCCAGCATTTT; cdr3_aa: CASSLQGVGQPQHF
clone_size: .; j_call: TRBJ2-7; cdr3_length: 13; d_call: TRBD2; v_call: TRBV2; cdr3_nt: TGTGCCGGGCAAACTAGCGGTTCCTACGAGCAGTACTTC; cdr3_aa: CAGQTSGSYEQYF
clone_size: .; j_call: TRBJ2-1; cdr3_length: 16; d_call: .; v_call: TRBV6-5; cdr3_nt: TGTGCCAGCAGTTACTCCAAGGGCTTACAGGGCAATGAGCAGTTCTTC; cdr3_aa: CASSYSKGLQGNEQFF
clone_size: .; j_call: TRBJ2-7; cdr3_length: 14; d_call: .; v_call: TRBV15; cdr3_nt: TGTGCCACCAGCAGAGGGGCCGGTTCCTACGAGCAGTACTTC; cdr3_aa: CATSRGAGSYEQYF
clone_size: once; j_call: TRBJ1-1; cdr3_length: 12; d_call: .; v_call: TRBV18; cdr3_nt: TGTGCCAGCTCCCCCGAGGGGGGGGTAGCTTTCTTT; cdr3_aa: CASSPEGGVAFF
clone_size: .; j_call: TRBJ1-5; cdr3_length: 13; d_call: .; v_call: TRBV2; cdr3_nt: TGTGCCAGCATGGGCAGGGTCAATCAGCCCCAGCATTTT; cdr3_aa: CASMGRVNQPQHF
clone_size: once; j_call: TRBJ2-1; cdr3_length: 16; d_call: .; v_call: TRBV11-3; cdr3_nt: TGTGCCAGCAGCTCCGGGTCCCTGAGCTCCTACAATGAGCAGTTCTTC; cdr3_aa: CASSSGSLSSYNEQFF
clone_size: .; j_call: TRBJ2-2; cdr3_length: 17; d_call: TRBD2; v_call: TRBV11-2; cdr3_nt: TGTGCCAGCAGCCTACAAACTAGCGTTGTCGGCACCGGGGAGCTGTTTTTT; cdr3_aa: CASSLQTSVVGTGELFF
clone_size: once; j_call: TRBJ2-5; cdr3_length: 16; d_call: TRBD2; v_call: TRBV3-1/TRBV3-2; cdr3_nt: TGTGCCAGCAGCCAAGATCGCGGGAGAGGTGTGGAGACCCAGTACTTC; cdr3_aa: CASSQDRGRGVETQYF
clone_size: .; j_call: TRBJ1-2; cdr3_length: 14; d_call: .; v_call: TRBV3-1/TRBV3-2; cdr3_nt: TGTGCCAGCAGCCAAGGGACAGAGGTCTATGGCTACACCTTC; cdr3_aa: CASSQGTEVYGYTF
clone_size: .; j_call: TRBJ2-5; cdr3_length: 15; d_call: .; v_call: TRBV9; cdr3_nt: TGTGCCAGCAGCGTAGGAGGGGGGGCGAGGGAGACCCAGTACTTC; cdr3_aa: CASSVGGGARETQYF
clone_size: .; j_call: TRBJ2-1; cdr3_length: 16; d_call: TRBD1; v_call: TRBV7-2; cdr3_nt: TGTGCCAGCAGCTTGGGAGGGACAGGGGTGGAGGGGGGGCAGTTCTTC; cdr3_aa: CASSLGGTGVEGGQFF
clone_size: .; j_call: TRBJ1-1; cdr3_length: 16; d_call: TRBD1; v_call: TRBV11-1; cdr3_nt: TGTGCCAGCAGCGCCAGGACAGGCCCTGGGAACACTGAAGCTTTCTTT; cdr3_aa: CASSARTGPGNTEAFF
clone_size: .; j_call: TRBJ1-5; cdr3_length: 14; d_call: TRBD1; v_call: TRBV5-6; cdr3_nt: TGTGCCAGCAGCAGGACAGGGTTGGAGCAGCCCCAGCATTTT; cdr3_aa: CASSRTGLEQPQHF
clone_size: .; j_call: TRBJ1-1; cdr3_length: 15; d_call: .; v_call: TRBV3-1/TRBV3-2; cdr3_nt: TGTGCCAGCAGCCAAGCCCAGATTTCGAACACTGAAGCTTTCTTT; cdr3_aa: CASSQAQISNTEAFF
clone_size: .; j_call: TRBJ1-2; cdr3_length: 15; d_call: .; v_call: TRBV4-3; cdr3_nt: TGCGCCAGCAGCCAAGAAGCGCGAGCTAACTATGGCTACACCTTC; cdr3_aa: CASSQEARANYGYTF
clone_size: .; j_call: TRBJ2-2; cdr3_length: 15; d_call: TRBD2; v_call: TRBV7-2; cdr3_nt: TGTGCCAGCAGCCCGAGCGGGGGACTTACCGGGGAGCTGTTTTTT; cdr3_aa: CASSPSGGLTGELFF
clone_size: once; j_call: TRBJ2-3; cdr3_length: 13; d_call: .; v_call: TRBV5-8; cdr3_nt: TGTGCCAGCAGCTTCAGGAACACAGATACGCAGTATTTT; cdr3_aa: CASSFRNTDTQYF
clone_size: once; j_call: TRBJ2-1; cdr3_length: 17; d_call: TRBD1; v_call: TRBV30; cdr3_nt: TGTGCCTGGAGCCCTGTGGGGACAGCGGCGACCTACAATGAGCAGTTCTTC; cdr3_aa: CAWSPVGTAATYNEQFF
clone_size: .; j_call: TRBJ2-3; cdr3_length: 17; d_call: TRBD2; v_call: TRBV3-1/TRBV3-2; cdr3_nt: TGTGCCAGCAGCCGAAGTCCGGCGGGGGGCCTCACAGATACGCAGTATTTT; cdr3_aa: CASSRSPAGGLTDTQYF
clone_size: .; j_call: TRBJ1-2; cdr3_length: 13; d_call: .; v_call: TRBV30; cdr3_nt: TGTGCCTGGACGCGTCCTTCAGAGGGCGGCTACACCTTC; cdr3_aa: CAWTRPSEGGYTF
clone_size: .; j_call: TRBJ2-1; cdr3_length: 16; d_call: TRBD2; v_call: TRBV6-4; cdr3_nt: TGTGCCAGCAGTGGAGGGGGTTCTAGCGGGAAGGATGAGCAGTTCTTC; cdr3_aa: CASSGGGSSGKDEQFF
clone_size: once; j_call: TRBJ2-1; cdr3_length: 17; d_call: .; v_call: TRBV23-1; cdr3_nt: TGCGCCAGCAGCCTCAATCGTGAGGTCGTTGGACTCAATGAGCAGTTCTTC; cdr3_aa: CASSLNREVVGLNEQFF
clone_size: .; j_call: TRBJ1-2; cdr3_length: 13; d_call: .; v_call: TRBV29-1; cdr3_nt: TGCAGCGTTGGGGCAGGGGCTAACTATGGCTACACCTTC; cdr3_aa: CSVGAGANYGYTF
clone_size: .; j_call: TRBJ1-6; cdr3_length: 15; d_call: .; v_call: TRBV30; cdr3_nt: TGTGCCTGGAAGGGAGTGAGTTCCTATAATTCACCCCTCCACTTT; cdr3_aa: CAWKGVSSYNSPLHF
clone_size: once; j_call: TRBJ2-2; cdr3_length: 16; d_call: TRBD1; v_call: TRBV2; cdr3_nt: TGTGCCAGCAGAGGGACAGGGGGCGGTCGTGCCGGGGAGCTGTTTTTT; cdr3_aa: CASRGTGGGRAGELFF
clone_size: .; j_call: TRBJ1-1; cdr3_length: 14; d_call: .; v_call: TRBV7-2; cdr3_nt: TGTGCCAGCAGCTTAGTAGTCCCGAACACTGAAGCTTTCTTT; cdr3_aa: CASSLVVPNTEAFF
clone_size: .; j_call: TRBJ1-2; cdr3_length: 11; d_call: .; v_call: TRBV14; cdr3_nt: TGTGCCAGCAACTACAGGGATGGCTACACCTTC; cdr3_aa: CASNYRDGYTF
clone_size: .; j_call: TRBJ1-1; cdr3_length: 15; d_call: .; v_call: TRBV6-2/TRBV6-3; cdr3_nt: TGTGCCAGCAGCGGGCAGGGGTTCGGGAACACTGAAGCTTTCTTT; cdr3_aa: CASSGQGFGNTEAFF
clone_size: .; j_call: TRBJ1-6; cdr3_length: 15; d_call: TRBD1; v_call: TRBV5-4; cdr3_nt: TGTGCCAGCAGCTTAAAAGAACAGGGGAATTCACCCCTCCACTTT; cdr3_aa: CASSLKEQGNSPLHF
clone_size: .; j_call: TRBJ1-1; cdr3_length: 13; d_call: .; v_call: TRBV12-3/TRBV12-4; cdr3_nt: TGTGCCAGCGGGTCGGAGCGGAACACTGAAGCTTTCTTT; cdr3_aa: CASGSERNTEAFF
clone_size: .; j_call: TRBJ2-5; cdr3_length: 14; d_call: TRBD1; v_call: TRBV2; cdr3_nt: TGTGCCAGCAGCGCAGGGACAGGCCAATTCACCCAGTACTTC; cdr3_aa: CASSAGTGQFTQYF
clone_size: .; j_call: TRBJ2-2; cdr3_length: 11; d_call: .; v_call: TRBV12-3/TRBV12-4; cdr3_nt: TGTGCCAGCGGAACTAGCCGGGCGGTGTTTTTT; cdr3_aa: CASGTSRAVFF
clone_size: .; j_call: TRBJ1-2; cdr3_length: 17; d_call: .; v_call: TRBV5-4; cdr3_nt: TGTGCCAGCAGCTTGGCCGGGGGGGGGCCCAATTCTTATGGCTACACCTTC; cdr3_aa: CASSLAGGGPNSYGYTF
clone_size: .; j_call: TRBJ2-1; cdr3_length: 12; d_call: TRBD1; v_call: TRBV9; cdr3_nt: TGTGCCAGCAGCGGACAGGGTAATGAGCAGTTCTTC; cdr3_aa: CASSGQGNEQFF
clone_size: .; j_call: TRBJ1-1; cdr3_length: 12; d_call: TRBD1; v_call: TRBV5-8; cdr3_nt: TGTGCCAGCAGCTTGGGGACAGGGGATGCTTTCTTT; cdr3_aa: CASSLGTGDAFF
clone_size: .; j_call: TRBJ2-7; cdr3_length: 11; d_call: .; v_call: TRBV5-8; cdr3_nt: TGTGCCAGCAGCTTGAGGGACATACCGTACTTC; cdr3_aa: CASSLRDIPYF
clone_size: .; j_call: TRBJ2-5; cdr3_length: 14; d_call: TRBD2; v_call: TRBV19; cdr3_nt: TGTGCCAGTAGTGGGACTAGCGGGGGGAAGACCCAGTACTTC; cdr3_aa: CASSGTSGGKTQYF
clone_size: once; j_call: TRBJ2-2; cdr3_length: 19; d_call: .; v_call: TRBV3-1/TRBV3-2; cdr3_nt: TGTGCCAGCAGCCCCAAGCAATCAAGGGGCCTATCGAACACCGGGGAGCTGTTTTTT; cdr3_aa: CASSPKQSRGLSNTGELFF
clone_size: few; j_call: TRBJ2-7; cdr3_length: 13; d_call: .; v_call: TRBV10-1; cdr3_nt: TGCGCCAGCAGTGAATCAATCTCCTACGAGCAGTACTTC; cdr3_aa: CASSESISYEQYF
clone_size: .; j_call: TRBJ2-2; cdr3_length: 17; d_call: .; v_call: TRBV2; cdr3_nt: TGTGCCAGCAGTGAAGCCCACGGGCGGGGAGGCGCCGGGGAGCTGTTTTTT; cdr3_aa: CASSEAHGRGGAGELFF
clone_size: .; j_call: TRBJ2-6; cdr3_length: 17; d_call: TRBD1; v_call: TRBV9; cdr3_nt: TGTGCCAGCAGCGCCGGGACAGGTATCTCTGGGGCCAACGTCCTGACTTTC; cdr3_aa: CASSAGTGISGANVLTF
clone_size: .; j_call: TRBJ1-2; cdr3_length: 11; d_call: .; v_call: TRBV5-5; cdr3_nt: TGTGCCAGCAGCTTGGAGTCCGAGGGCACCTTC; cdr3_aa: CASSLESEGTF
clone_size: .; j_call: TRBJ2-5; cdr3_length: 14; d_call: TRBD2; v_call: TRBV7-2; cdr3_nt: TGTGCCAGCAGCCCCCGGGGGGGGAAGGAGACCCAGTACTTC; cdr3_aa: CASSPRGGKETQYF
clone_size: few; j_call: TRBJ2-5; cdr3_length: 13; d_call: .; v_call: TRBV5-4; cdr3_nt: TGTGCCAGCAGCTCCAGGGGTGGGGAGACCCAGTACTTC; cdr3_aa: CASSSRGGETQYF
clone_size: .; j_call: TRBJ2-1; cdr3_length: 15; d_call: TRBD1; v_call: TRBV5-8; cdr3_nt: TGTGCCAGCAGCTTGGACAGGGGTCCGGCCAATGAGCAGTTCTTC; cdr3_aa: CASSLDRGPANEQFF
clone_size: .; j_call: TRBJ2-7; cdr3_length: 14; d_call: TRBD2; v_call: TRBV5-4; cdr3_nt: TGTGCCAGCAGCTTGGCGGGGGGGGCCTACGAGCAGTACTTC; cdr3_aa: CASSLAGGAYEQYF
clone_size: .; j_call: TRBJ2-5; cdr3_length: 13; d_call: .; v_call: TRBV10-1; cdr3_nt: TGCGCCATGATGTCCCTCGGTCAAGAGACCCAGTACTTC; cdr3_aa: CAMMSLGQETQYF
clone_size: few; j_call: TRBJ2-1; cdr3_length: 15; d_call: .; v_call: TRBV6-5; cdr3_nt: TGTGCCAGCATGTGGAGCGAGGTCTCCTACAATGAGCAGTTCTTC; cdr3_aa: CASMWSEVSYNEQFF
clone_size: .; j_call: TRBJ2-3; cdr3_length: 15; d_call: .; v_call: TRBV5-4; cdr3_nt: TGTGCCAGCAGCTTGAAGTCGACTAGCACAGATACGCAGTATTTT; cdr3_aa: CASSLKSTSTDTQYF
clone_size: .; j_call: TRBJ2-3; cdr3_length: 16; d_call: .; v_call: TRBV19; cdr3_nt: TGTGCCAGTAGTATAGGGACATACCTCGGCACAGATACGCAGTATTTT; cdr3_aa: CASSIGTYLGTDTQYF
clone_size: .; j_call: TRBJ1-2; cdr3_length: 15; d_call: .; v_call: TRBV5-1; cdr3_nt: TGCGCCAGCAGCCTAGGAGGGGATCGGGGCTATGGCTACACCTTC; cdr3_aa: CASSLGGDRGYGYTF